Below are 32 T cell receptor beta chains sequenced from a single sample in a study of blood T cell repertoires in COVID-19. TCRdb keeps only in-frame clones here, not all; method: immunoSEQ multiplex PCR. The table lists about 52,000 clones, around 88% of them singletons. The sequenced sample consisted of peripheral blood. The receptors were gathered from a woman older than 75 with acute or convalescent COVID-19.

The V call is TRBV19, the J call TRBJ2-1; 12 positions match TRBD2. The CDR3 has 15 amino acids. Per the germline V gene, CDR1 is LNHDA and CDR2 is SQIVND (reference sequence). J lost 8 bases, V lost 6 bases, and 8 bases had no gene match. The CDR3 is CASRILAGGPYEQFF. As DNA, the CDR3 is TGTGCCAGTAGGATTCTAGCGGGGGGGCCCTATGAGCAGTTCTTC.

The V call is TRBV18, the J call TRBJ2-7; a weak D match, TRBD1 (6 bases). CDR1 is KGHSH, CDR2 LQKENI, per germline. The V end lost 8 bases, the J end lost 0 bases, and 8 bases lay between the germline ends. The CDR3 has 12 amino acids. The CDR3: CASRDNSYEQYV. CDR3 nucleotides: TGTGCCAGCCGGGACAACTCCTACGAGCAGTACGTC.

V usage is TRBV27 and J usage is TRBJ2-3, with 11 positions matching TRBD2. CDR3 size: 18 residues. The germline gives CDR1 MNHEY, CDR2 SMNVEV (reference sequence). V lost 5 bases, J lost 3 bases, and 13 bases stayed unmatched. The CDR3 loop reads CASSPEASGRKWTDTQYF. In nucleotides, the CDR3 is TGTGCCAGCAGTCCGGAGGCTAGCGGGAGGAAGTGGACAGATACGCAGTATTTT.

The chain combines TRBV18 with TRBJ1-1; unclear D gene. The CDR3 runs to 13 residues. Germline values: CDR1 KGHSH, CDR2 LQKENI. The germline V and J ends were trimmed by 1 base and 3 bases, with 6 bases remaining between them. DNA for the CDR3: TGTGCCAGCTCACCACGGTCGGACACTGAAGCTTTCTTT. Amino acid sequence: CASSPRSDTEAFF.

This chain links TRBV27 with TRBJ1-5; weak D call: TRBD1 (5 bases). This CDR3 has 15 residues. Germline assignment: CDR1 MNHEY and CDR2 SMNVEV (reference sequence). Between the trimmed V and J ends, which lost 8 bases and 0 bases, there was a span of 14 bases. CDR3 nucleotides: TGTGCCAGCCTTCCCTCAGGGTTTAGCAATCAGCCCCAGCATTTT. As protein: CASLPSGFSNQPQHF.

The V and J genes are TRBV15 and TRBJ2-1; the match to TRBD2 covers 10 bases. V was pared by 1 base and J by 6 bases, with 9 bases of the junction left unmatched. CDR1 is LNHNV and CDR2 is YYDKDF in the germline V gene (reference sequence). The CDR3 length is 17 residues. This CDR3 is CATSRAGLAGVINEQFF. CDR3 nucleotide sequence: TGTGCCACCAGCAGAGCGGGTCTAGCGGGAGTAATCAATGAGCAGTTCTTC.

V gene TRBV28 combines with J gene TRBJ1-1, with D tentatively TRBD1 (5 bases). This CDR3 region has 13 residues. Germline lookup yields CDR1 MDHEN and CDR2 SYDVKM. Trimming shortened V by 5 bases and J by 8 bases, and 15 bases separated the two germline ends. The CDR3 loop reads CASSGLVRTEAFF. The CDR3 nucleotides are TGTGCCAGCAGTGGTTTGGTTCGGACAGAAGCTTTCTTT.

This chain joins TRBV14 and TRBJ2-2; 7 nucleotides agree with TRBD2. V trimming: 2 bases; J trimming: 5 bases; junction bases outside the gene matches: 2. Germline-derived CDR1 and CDR2 are SGHDN and FVKESK. This CDR3 spans 14 amino acids. The CDR3 DNA follows: TGTGCCAGCAGCCAACAGCGGGGAACCGGGGAGCTGTTTTTT. The encoded protein is CASSQQRGTGELFF. The full variable domain, with the rest looked up from reference TRBV14 and TRBJ2-2, is EAGVTQFPSHSVIEKGQTVTLRCDPISGHDNLYWYRRVMGKEIKFLLHFVKESKQDESGMPNNRFLAERTGGTYSTLKVQPAELEDSGVYFCASSQQRGTGELFFGEGSRLTVL.

This clone has a handful of counts. This chain connects TRBV9 to TRBJ2-7; 12 nucleotides agree with TRBD1. The CDR3 sequence is 17 residues long. Germline V CDR1 and CDR2: SGDLS, YYNGEE. Trimming at V came to 0 bases and at J to 5 bases, leaving 9 bases not matched to a gene. The CDR3 protein is CASSVGTGTGGADEQYF. CDR3 bases: TGTGCCAGCAGCGTAGGAACCGGGACAGGGGGCGCGGACGAGCAGTACTTC. The whole variable domain, filled in from reference TRBV9 and TRBJ2-7, reads DSGVTQTPKHLITATGQRVTLRCSPRSGDLSVYWYQQSLDQGLQFLIQYYNGEERAKGNILERFSAQQFPDLHSELNLSSLELGDSALYFCASSVGTGTGGADEQYFGPGTRLTVT.

V usage is TRBV10-3 and J usage is TRBJ1-2, with 7 positions matching TRBD1. V gave up 0 bases and J gave up 3 bases; unmatched junction bases: 4. CDR3 length: 15 amino acids. Germline CDR1 is ENHRY and CDR2 is SYGVKD. CDR3 sequence (DNA): TGTGCCATCAGTGAGTCCCAAACAGGGGACTATGGCTACACCTTC. It encodes CAISESQTGDYGYTF.

The chain links TRBV19 to TRBJ1-2; D is possibly TRBD1 (6 bases). Trimming took off 7 bases at V and 6 bases at J, with 15 bases between the two ends. CDR3 size: 13 residues. Germline V gives CDR1 LNHDA, CDR2 SQIVND (reference sequence). The CDR3 DNA follows: TGTGCCAGTACCCGGCGGGGGCGGAATGGCTACACCTTC. Its translation: CASTRRGRNGYTF.

The sample holds one count of this clone. The chain has TRBV7-9 and TRBJ2-3; maybe TRBD2 (7 bases). Looked up from germline, CDR1 is SEHNR and CDR2 is FQNEAQ (reference sequence). The CDR3 consists of 14 residues. Trimming stripped 6 bases from V and 2 bases from J, with 12 bases between. The CDR3 spells CASSLGGATDTQYF. In DNA, the CDR3 is TGTGCCAGCAGTCTAGGGGGGGCCACAGATACGCAGTATTTT.

The rearrangement links TRBV5-1 to TRBJ2-1, with D possibly being TRBD2 (6 bases). This CDR3 spans 14 amino acids. Per germline, CDR1 SGHRS and CDR2 YFSETQ. V was clipped by 0 bases and J by 15 bases, with 19 bases between them. Here the CDR3 DNA reads TGCGCCAGCAGCTTGGCCACTCGGGAGCGTGAGTGGTTCTTC. Its translation is CASSLATREREWFF. Full variable domain (missing parts from reference TRBV5-1 and TRBJ2-1): KAGVTQTPRYLIKTRGQQVTLSCSPISGHRSVSWYQQTPGQGLQFLFEYFSETQRNKGNFPGRFSGRQFSNSRSEMNVSTLELGDSALYLCASSLATREREWFFGPGTRLTVL.

The CDR3 DNA follows: TGTGCCAGCAGTTCCCCGACAGCGTACGAGCAGTACTTC. This sequence encodes CASSSPTAYEQYF. V usage is TRBV12-3 or TRBV12-4 and J usage is TRBJ2-7; possible D gene TRBD1, 5 bases. This CDR3 contains 13 residues. The V end was cut by 4 bases, the J end by 4 bases, with 11 bases between.

The rearrangement joins TRBV10-2 to TRBJ2-7; D is perhaps TRBD1 (5 bases). The CDR3 runs to 14 residues. The V gene lost 6 bases and the J gene lost 4 bases, with 16 bases spanning the gap. Germline CDR1 reads WSHSY; CDR2 reads SAAADI. CDR3 sequence reads: CASRAPGNRYEQYV. CDR3 in DNA: TGCGCCAGCAGGGCCCCAGGGAACAGGTACGAGCAGTACGTC.

The chain carries TRBV19 and TRBJ1-2; TRBD1 aligns across 10 bases. The CDR3 covers 14 residues. Looked up from germline, CDR1 is LNHDA and CDR2 is SQIVND (reference sequence). V lost 4 bases, J lost 6 bases, and 5 bases stayed unmatched. CDR3 sequence: CASSTRGQGNGYTF. In DNA form, the CDR3 reads TGTGCCAGTAGTACGCGGGGACAGGGGAATGGCTACACCTTC.

This clone was found once. This chain uses TRBV5-1 with TRBJ2-3; 8 nucleotides agree with TRBD2. CDR1 is SGHRS, CDR2 YFSETQ, per germline. V was pared by 4 bases and J by 2 bases, with 9 bases of the junction left unmatched. The CDR3 contains 16 residues. This CDR3 reads CASSPRAGGNTDTQYF. CDR3 DNA sequence: TGCGCCAGCAGCCCGAGGGCGGGGGGAAACACAGATACGCAGTATTTT.

The V gene is TRBV21-1, the J gene TRBJ1-2. TRBV21-1 is a pseudogene segment. The CDR3 length is 16 residues. The DNA for the CDR3 is TGTGCCAGCAGCAAAGTAGGAATCTTCGGGGTCGGTTACTACACCTTC. Its translation is CASSKVGIFGVGYYTF.

The V call is TRBV7-2, the J call TRBJ1-3, with D possibly matching TRBD1 (5 bases). Germline CDR1 SGHTA, CDR2 FQGNSA. The CDR3 contains 15 residues. V lost 6 bases to trimming and J lost 0 bases, with 12 bases between them. This CDR3 reads CASRTGTNSGNTIYF. CDR3 bases: TGTGCCAGCAGGACCGGGACTAACTCTGGAAACACCATATATTTT.

The rearrangement links TRBV4-2 to TRBJ1-4; 9 bases are shared with TRBD1. The V segment lost 0 bases and the J segment 4 bases; nucleotides outside the gene matches: 6. The CDR3 length is 17 residues. Germline CDR1 and CDR2: LGHNA and YNFKEQ. The CDR3 bases are TGTGCCAGCAGCCAAGAACCAGACAGGGGGTATAATGAAAAACTGTTTTTT. Translating it yields CASSQEPDRGYNEKLFF.

Only one count was recorded for this clone. This sequence joins TRBV4-1 and TRBJ2-5, with 13 nucleotides matching TRBD2. CDR1 MGHRA and CDR2 YSYEKL come from the germline V gene. V was pared by 1 base and J by 0 bases, with 5 bases of the junction left unmatched. This CDR3 contains 18 residues. CDR3 nucleotide sequence: TGCGCCAGCAGCCAAGCAGGACTAGCGGGGGTACACCAAGAGACCCAGTACTTC. Its translation: CASSQAGLAGVHQETQYF.

This chain uses TRBV6-4 with TRBJ1-6; a possible D gene is TRBD1 (6 bases). This CDR3 contains 14 residues. The germline V and J ends were trimmed by 2 bases and 6 bases, with 8 bases remaining between them. Germline CDR1 reads MRHNA; CDR2 reads SNTAGT. The CDR3 DNA follows: TGTGCCAGCAGTGACGGGGGCCGTAATTCACCCCTCCACTTT. Translating it yields CASSDGGRNSPLHF.

The chain links TRBV7-9 to TRBJ2-1; D is undetermined. V gave up 5 bases and J gave up 9 bases, with 11 bases separating them. There are 12 residues in the CDR3. CDR1 is SEHNR, CDR2 FQNEAQ, per germline (reference sequence). CDR3 sequence: CASSAPPGEQFF. The CDR3 DNA follows: TGTGCCAGCAGCGCGCCCCCTGGTGAGCAGTTCTTC.

V usage is TRBV27 and J usage is TRBJ1-6; weak D call: TRBD1 (6 bases). The CDR3 runs 15 residues. V dropped 2 bases and J dropped 6 bases, with 11 bases sitting between them. From germline, CDR1 is MNHEY and CDR2 SMNVEV (reference sequence). CDR3: CASSLGGHLNSPLHF. CDR3 nucleotides: TGTGCCAGCAGTTTAGGGGGACACCTTAATTCACCCCTCCACTTT.

The genes are TRBV5-1 and TRBJ2-5; D unresolved. The V end lost 2 bases, the J end lost 5 bases, and 10 bases lay between the germline ends. This CDR3 has 13 residues. Germline assignment: CDR1 SGHRS and CDR2 YFSETQ. The CDR3 region is CASSLSLGETQYF. In nucleotides, the CDR3 is TGCGCCAGCAGCTTATCCCTCGGGGAGACCCAGTACTTC.

This chain links TRBV27 with TRBJ2-3; 9 bases align to TRBD1. Germline V lookup: CDR1 MNHEY, CDR2 SMNVEV (reference sequence). The CDR3 consists of 12 residues. This CDR3 is CAGTGRTDTQYF. As DNA, the CDR3 is TGTGCGGGGACAGGGCGCACAGATACGCAGTATTTT.

This chain links TRBV5-1 with TRBJ2-5; TRBD1 matches 11 bases. The CDR3 has 15 amino acids. The germline gives CDR1 SGHRS, CDR2 YFSETQ. Unmatched junction bases numbered 5, after V lost 3 bases and J lost 4 bases. For the CDR3, the DNA is TGCGCCAGCAGCTCCCGGGACAGGGGGAGAGAGACCCAGTACTTC. Translation: CASSSRDRGRETQYF.

The chain employs TRBV5-1 and TRBJ1-2; possible D gene TRBD1, 5 bases. The germline gives CDR1 SGHRS, CDR2 YFSETQ. CDR3 size: 15 residues. V lost 0 bases to trimming and J lost 7 bases, with 16 bases between them. The CDR3 here is CASSLEARAIGGYTF. CDR3 bases: TGCGCCAGCAGCTTGGAGGCCAGGGCGATCGGTGGCTACACCTTC.

This chain connects TRBV29-1 to TRBJ2-5; 9 bases map to TRBD2. The V gene's germline CDR1 is SQVTM and CDR2 ANQGSEA. Trimming cost V 4 bases and J 2 bases; bases outside gene matches: 5. The CDR3 extends over 14 amino acids. The CDR3 is CSVAGREGQETQYF. The CDR3, as DNA: TGCAGCGTTGCAGGGCGGGAGGGGCAAGAGACCCAGTACTTC.

In DNA, the CDR3 is TGTGCCAGCAGTCCCATTACAGGGTCTAATTCACCCCTCCACTTT. It specifies CASSPITGSNSPLHF. This chain uses TRBV27 with TRBJ1-6; D possibly corresponds to TRBD1 (6 bases). CDR1 is MNHEY, CDR2 SMNVEV, per germline (reference sequence). V shed 5 bases and J shed 6 bases, with 14 bases lying between them. This CDR3 is 15 amino acids long.

The V and J genes are TRBV2 and TRBJ1-1; maybe TRBD1 (5 bases). CDR3 length: 15 residues. Germline lookup yields CDR1 SNHLY and CDR2 FYNNEI. The V gene lost 8 bases and the J gene lost 4 bases, with 20 bases spanning the gap. The DNA of the CDR3 is TGTGCCAGCGCTCGGACACAAGAAAGGGGCACTGAAGCTTTCTTT. Its translation is CASARTQERGTEAFF. Drawing the rest from reference TRBV2 and TRBJ1-1, the complete variable domain is EPEVTQTPSHQVTQMGQEVILRCVPISNHLYFYWYRQILGQKVEFLVSFYNNEISEKSEIFDDQFSVERPDGSNFTLKIRSTKLEDSAMYFCASARTQERGTEAFFGQGTRLTVV.

The CDR3 loop reads CASGELNEQFF. In DNA form, the CDR3 reads TGTGCCAGCGGGGAGTTGAATGAGCAGTTCTTC. The chain links TRBV2 to TRBJ2-1; tentatively, D is TRBD2 (5 bases). The CDR3 runs 11 residues. Trimming took off 8 bases at V and 7 bases at J, with 9 bases between the two ends. Germline V gives CDR1 SNHLY, CDR2 FYNNEI.